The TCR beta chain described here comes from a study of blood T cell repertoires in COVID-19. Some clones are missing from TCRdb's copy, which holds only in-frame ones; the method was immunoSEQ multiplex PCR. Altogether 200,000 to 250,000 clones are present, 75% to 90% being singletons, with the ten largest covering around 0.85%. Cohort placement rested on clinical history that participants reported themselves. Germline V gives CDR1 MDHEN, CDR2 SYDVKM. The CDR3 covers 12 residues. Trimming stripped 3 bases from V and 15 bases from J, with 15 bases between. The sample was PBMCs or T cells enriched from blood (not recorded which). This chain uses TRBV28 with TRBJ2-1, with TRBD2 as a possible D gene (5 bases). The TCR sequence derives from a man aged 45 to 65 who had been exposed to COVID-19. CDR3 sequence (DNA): TGTGCCAGCAGTTTTGAGAGGAGGCAATGGTTCTTC. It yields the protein CASSFERRQWFF.